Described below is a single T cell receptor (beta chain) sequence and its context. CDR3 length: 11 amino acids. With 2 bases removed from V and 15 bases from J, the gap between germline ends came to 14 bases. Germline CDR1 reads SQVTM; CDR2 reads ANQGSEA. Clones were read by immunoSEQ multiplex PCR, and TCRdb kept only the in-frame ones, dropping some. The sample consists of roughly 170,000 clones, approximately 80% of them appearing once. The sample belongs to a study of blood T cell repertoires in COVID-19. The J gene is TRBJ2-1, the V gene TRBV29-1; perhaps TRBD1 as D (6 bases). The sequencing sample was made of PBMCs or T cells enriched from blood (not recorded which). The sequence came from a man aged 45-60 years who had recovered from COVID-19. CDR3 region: CSVERGRGRFF. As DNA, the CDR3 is TGCAGCGTTGAACGGGGCAGGGGAAGGTTCTTC.